These 17 T cell receptor beta chains came from one sample sequenced in a study of blood T cell repertoires in COVID-19. Sequencing was performed with immunoSEQ multiplex PCR; in TCRdb, only in-frame clones are kept and a portion is missing. This sample carries approximately 200,000 clones, just under 90% of them seen once, and the ten largest clones take 6.2%. The sample was peripheral blood. Every receptor here comes from a man aged 55 to 70 who had recovered from COVID-19.

The chain couples TRBV18 to TRBJ2-1, with 8 nucleotides matching TRBD2. Germline V lookup: CDR1 KGHSH, CDR2 LQKENI. The CDR3 has 14 residues. The trim removed 6 bases at V and 2 bases at J, leaving 3 bases unmatched. The CDR3 reads CASSWTSTYNEQFF. The CDR3 nucleotides read TGTGCCAGCTCCTGGACTAGCACCTACAATGAGCAGTTCTTC.

The rearrangement links TRBV5-8 to TRBJ2-1, with D unresolved. The germline V gene encodes CDR1 SGHTS and CDR2 YDEGEE. CDR3 length: 11 residues. Between the trimmed V and J ends, which lost 3 bases and 8 bases, there was a span of 6 bases. CDR3 sequence reads: CASSWRDEQFF. The CDR3 coding sequence is TGTGCCAGCAGCTGGAGAGATGAGCAGTTCTTC.

The chain links TRBV15 to TRBJ2-3; TRBD1 agrees at 7 bases. Germline V CDR1 and CDR2: LNHNV, YYDKDF (reference sequence). This CDR3 contains 15 residues. Trimming cost V 1 base and J 0 bases; bases outside gene matches: 1. The CDR3 region is CATSRADRSTDTQYF. In DNA, the CDR3 is TGTGCCACCAGCAGAGCGGACAGGAGCACAGATACGCAGTATTTT.

CDR3 in DNA: TGCAGTGCTAGAGGGAGGGGTGAAGCTTTCTTT. It translates to CSARGRGEAFF. V gene TRBV20-1 combines with J gene TRBJ1-1, with a tentative D call TRBD1 (5 bases). The CDR3 runs to 11 residues. From germline, CDR1 is DFQATT and CDR2 SNEGSKA (reference sequence). V dropped 1 base and J dropped 7 bases, with 7 bases sitting between them.

This chain links TRBV10-3 with TRBJ1-2, with 8 bases lining up with TRBD1. CDR3 length: 17 residues. The germline V gene encodes CDR1 ENHRY and CDR2 SYGVKD. Trimming cost V 2 bases and J 5 bases; bases outside gene matches: 13. CDR3 in amino acids: CAISELPAGTGKYGYTF. The DNA for the CDR3 is TGTGCCATCAGTGAGCTCCCAGCCGGGACAGGAAAGTATGGCTACACCTTC.

The V gene is TRBV5-8, the J gene TRBJ1-5; maybe TRBD1 (5 bases). Trimming took off 0 bases at V and 9 bases at J, with 10 bases between the two ends. Germline values: CDR1 SGHTS, CDR2 YDEGEE. The CDR3 contains 13 residues. The CDR3 coding sequence is TGTGCCAGCAGCTTGGCCGGGGGGTTGCCCCAGCATTTT. The encoded protein is CASSLAGGLPQHF. The full variable domain, in which reference TRBV5-8 and TRBJ1-5 provide the parts outside the CDR3, is EAGVTQSPTHLIKTRGQQATLRCSPISGHTSVYWYQQALGLGLQFLLWYDEGEERNRGNFPPRFSGRQFPNYSSELNVNALELEDSALYLCASSLAGGLPQHFGDGTRLSIL.

V is TRBV5-6 and J is TRBJ2-2; 8 bases match TRBD1. The CDR3 consists of 16 residues. Germline V gene sequence: CDR1 SGHDT, CDR2 YYEEEE. Losses at the gene ends were 4 bases for V and 6 bases for J; bases not matched to a gene: 11. The DNA for the CDR3 is TGTGCCAGCAGCATCCGGGACAGGATTGTTTCCGGGGAGCTGTTTTTT. This sequence encodes CASSIRDRIVSGELFF.

The chain couples TRBV30 to TRBJ1-1, with D maybe TRBD1 (5 bases). The CDR3 totals 13 residues. The V gene's germline CDR1 is GTSNPN and CDR2 SVGIG (reference sequence). V gave up 4 bases and J gave up 1 base, with 10 bases separating them. The DNA of the CDR3 is TGTGCCTGGATATACAGGACGAACACTGAAGCTTTCTTT. Protein product: CAWIYRTNTEAFF.

This clone was detected only once. This chain links TRBV19 with TRBJ2-1; 14 bases agree with TRBD2. The CDR3 consists of 18 residues. Trimming took 3 bases from V and 9 from J; bases not matched to a gene: 13. The germline V gene has CDR1 LNHDA and CDR2 SQIVND (reference sequence). The CDR3 sequence is CASSIGTGTSGRSGEQFF. CDR3 DNA: TGTGCCAGTAGTATCGGGACCGGGACTAGCGGGAGATCTGGTGAGCAGTTCTTC.

The chain links TRBV10-3 to TRBJ2-3; TRBD2 aligns across 12 bases. V gave up 0 bases and J gave up 5 bases; unmatched junction bases: 6. This CDR3 region has 17 residues. Germline loops: CDR1 ENHRY, CDR2 SYGVKD. The CDR3 spells CAISESKASGGVDTQYF. The CDR3 DNA sequence: TGTGCCATCAGTGAGTCGAAGGCTAGCGGGGGGGTAGATACGCAGTATTTT.

This clone was recorded only once. The chain employs TRBV10-3 and TRBJ1-6; a weak D match, TRBD1 (6 bases). Trimming pared 0 bases from V and 9 bases from J, leaving 15 bases between. Germline CDR1 reads ENHRY; CDR2 reads SYGVKD. This CDR3 has 16 residues. The CDR3 loop is CAISESGGQGASPLHF. The DNA of the CDR3 is TGTGCCATCAGTGAGTCAGGGGGACAAGGGGCTTCACCCCTCCACTTT.

This chain links TRBV19 with TRBJ2-7; D gene ambiguous. V lost 4 bases and J 0 bases, leaving 7 bases between the germline ends. Germline CDR1 LNHDA, CDR2 SQIVND (reference sequence). CDR3 size: 13 residues. In DNA form, the CDR3 reads TGTGCCAGTAGTACGCAAGCCTCCTACGAGCAGTACTTC. As protein: CASSTQASYEQYF.

The chain links TRBV12-3 or TRBV12-4 to TRBJ2-2, with a tentative D call TRBD1 (6 bases). With 6 bases removed from V and 8 bases from J, the gap between germline ends came to 10 bases. The CDR3 has 12 amino acids. The CDR3 bases are TGTGCCAGCAGCTACAGGGATGGGGAGCTGTTTTTT. Translation gives CASSYRDGELFF.

This sequence joins TRBV5-1 and TRBJ2-1; 11 bases match TRBD2. V lost 3 bases, J lost 3 bases, and 14 bases stayed unmatched. Germline V gene lookup returns CDR1 SGHRS and CDR2 YFSETQ. This CDR3 is 19 amino acids long. CDR3 amino acids: CASSSATRGTSGLYNEQFF. Here the CDR3 DNA reads TGCGCCAGCAGCTCCGCAACACGGGGGACTAGCGGCCTCTACAATGAGCAGTTCTTC.

This rearrangement joins TRBV10-3 to TRBJ2-7, with 10 positions matching TRBD2. Germline assignment: CDR1 ENHRY and CDR2 SYGVKD. CDR3 length equals 19 residues. V dropped 6 bases and J dropped 0; count of bases not matched to a gene: 17. The CDR3 DNA reads as TGTGCCATCAGGGGGTCGGGAGCGGGAGGGCCGGGAGGCTCCTACGAGCAGTACTTC. The encoded protein is CAIRGSGAGGPGGSYEQYF.

The rearrangement uses TRBV7-3 and TRBJ2-3; 7 nucleotides line up with TRBD1. The CDR3 is 14 amino acids. V shed 6 bases and J 1 base; nucleotides not matched to a gene: 4. Germline V gene sequence: CDR1 SGHTA, CDR2 FQGTGA. In DNA form, the CDR3 reads TGTGCCAGCAGTCGACAGGGCCGCACAGATACGCAGTATTTT. This codes for CASSRQGRTDTQYF.

The J gene is TRBJ1-1, the V gene TRBV12-3 or TRBV12-4; D gene uncertain. V was cut by 7 bases and J by 4 bases, with 13 bases left in between. The CDR3 has 13 amino acids. The CDR3 is CASTPGPTTEAFF. The CDR3 region has the DNA TGTGCCAGCACTCCAGGCCCGACCACTGAAGCTTTCTTT.